The clone carrying this T cell receptor beta chain was seen repeatedly, ten times or more. Antigen specificity is unknown. Time point indicated: newly diagnosed GD, antithyroid drugs for less than 3 months. The TCR library was made from RNA that had been extracted from PBMCs in TRIzol. The CDR3 is made up of 15 amino acids. The germline gives CDR1 SGHTA, CDR2 FQGNSA. The V gene lost 2 bases and the J gene lost 3 bases, with 11 bases spanning the gap. CDR3 regions were amplified by Arm-PCR using iRepertoire HTBI primers to build TCR beta libraries. TCRdb reanalysed the multiplex PCR reads using MiXCR and keeps one entry per CDR3 protein. Of about 370,000 distinct CDR3 sequences detected, around 15% appear once; the ten largest clones hold about 20%. This entry is derived from a study of regulatory T cells in long-lasting Graves disease. Across the whole study: For a period under 3 months, newly diagnosed Graves' patients had taken antithyroid drugs. Points from the study as a whole: Among persistent patients, a larger number of public clonotypes were shared (roughly 2,900) than among newly diagnosed patients (about 1,000).

Sequencing used peripheral blood mononuclear cells (PBMCs), obtained at new diagnosis, from a patient treated with antithyroid drugs. The chain links TRBV7-2 to TRBJ1-3; D not certain. The sequence was obtained from a female donor with Graves disease. The chain's CDR3 is CASSLSPNIGNTIYF. CDR3 nucleotide sequence: TGTGCCAGCAGCTTATCGCCGAATATTGGAAACACCATATATTTT.